The 21 T cell receptor beta chains in this list originate from one sample, sequenced in a study of sequential checkpoint blockade in melanoma. Clones were read by immunoSEQ multiplex PCR, and TCRdb kept only the in-frame ones, dropping some. The table shows 9,500 to 12,000 clones, with around 60% occurring only once. Stated treatment: randomized to nivolumab then ipilimumab (arm A) or the reverse (arm B). The specimen comprised CD8+ T cells sorted from blood (inferred from file names), sampled from a patient given nivolumab and ipilimumab in sequence. The origin of the receptors is a human donor with melanoma.

The sample holds a few counts of this clone. V gene TRBV9 combines with J gene TRBJ2-7, with TRBD2 matching over 9 bases. This CDR3 has 14 residues. Germline V CDR1 and CDR2: SGDLS, YYNGEE. V dropped 5 bases and J dropped 3; count of bases not matched to a gene: 6. CDR3 DNA sequence: TGTGCCAGCAGTACCGGGACTAGCTTCTACGAGCAGTACTTC. Amino acid sequence: CASSTGTSFYEQYF.

The V call is TRBV2, the J call TRBJ2-7; weak D call: TRBD1 (7 bases). Germline assignment: CDR1 SNHLY and CDR2 FYNNEI. The CDR3 is 16 amino acids. V was trimmed by 1 base and J by 5 bases, leaving 18 bases between them. The CDR3 reads CASSEVWGDSRHEQYF. In nucleotides, the CDR3 is TGTGCCAGCAGTGAAGTTTGGGGGGACAGCAGGCACGAGCAGTACTTC.

The rearrangement uses TRBV27 and TRBJ2-3; 8 nucleotides line up with TRBD2. The CDR3 runs 16 residues. V dropped 4 bases and J dropped 3; count of bases not matched to a gene: 9. Germline CDR1 is MNHEY and CDR2 is SMNVEV (reference sequence). This chain's CDR3 is CASSSVRGGWTDTQYF. The CDR3 nucleotides are TGTGCCAGCAGTTCCGTTCGGGGGGGGTGGACAGATACGCAGTATTTT.

V usage is TRBV30 and J usage is TRBJ2-7, with 11 bases fitting TRBD2. The CDR3 is 15 amino acids. V gave up 2 bases and J gave up 3 bases; unmatched junction bases: 6. The germline CDR1 and CDR2 sequences are GTSNPN and SVGIG (reference sequence). As DNA, the CDR3 is TGTGCCTGGAGTTCTCCCGGGACTAGCGGCTACGAGCAGTACTTC. Protein sequence: CAWSSPGTSGYEQYF.

This clone was picked up a small number of times. This chain connects TRBV7-2 to TRBJ2-5; 7 bases align to TRBD2. The CDR3 spans 15 residues. Germline V gene data show CDR1 as SGHTA and CDR2 as FQGNSA. The ends lost 5 bases at V and 5 bases at J; junction bases unmatched: 11. CDR3 residues: CASSHFGGSTETQYF. In DNA, the CDR3 is TGTGCCAGCAGCCATTTCGGGGGGAGTACTGAGACCCAGTACTTC.

This chain uses TRBV6-5 with TRBJ2-5; D possibly corresponds to TRBD2 (6 bases). The germline gives CDR1 MNHEY, CDR2 SVGAGI. Trimming removed 4 bases at V and 1 base at J, with 13 bases between. The CDR3 consists of 15 residues. DNA for the CDR3: TGTGCCAGCAGTTCCCGGGACTTCCCCCAAGAGACCCAGTACTTC. Translating gives CASSSRDFPQETQYF.

The J gene is TRBJ2-2, the V gene TRBV7-9; TRBD2 agrees at 11 bases. Trimming cost V 4 bases and J 1 base; bases outside gene matches: 2. This CDR3 is 16 amino acids long. In germline, CDR1 is SEHNR, CDR2 FQNEAQ (reference sequence). CDR3 protein: CASSSGTSGNTGELFF. CDR3 nucleotide sequence: TGTGCCAGCAGCTCCGGGACTAGCGGGAACACCGGGGAGCTGTTTTTT.

This chain links TRBV4-1 with TRBJ1-2; a possible D gene is TRBD1 (5 bases). Germline V CDR1 and CDR2: MGHRA, YSYEKL. Deletions cut 6 bases from V and 4 bases from J, with 18 bases between. This CDR3 comprises 15 residues. In nucleotides, the CDR3 is TGCGCCAGCAGTCTAACCAGGGATTCGAGCTATGGCTACACCTTC. It codes for CASSLTRDSSYGYTF.

This chain connects TRBV5-8 to TRBJ2-1, with D possibly matching TRBD2 (6 bases). This CDR3 is 14 amino acids long. CDR1 and CDR2 (germline): SGHTS, YDEGEE. Between the trimmed V and J ends, which lost 5 bases and 4 bases, there was a span of 13 bases. The CDR3 bases are TGTGCCAGCAGAACCAGGGACTTATACAATGAGCAGTTCTTC. This codes for CASRTRDLYNEQFF.

On this clone itself: The sample holds other DNA sequences that translate to the same CDR3. This sequence joins TRBV27 and TRBJ2-7; maybe TRBD2 (6 bases). The CDR3 is 15 residues long. CDR1 and CDR2 (germline): MNHEY, SMNVEV (reference sequence). With 1 base removed from V and 1 base from J, the gap between germline ends came to 11 bases. The CDR3 reads CASSLYGGNSYEQYF. The CDR3 nucleotides read TGTGCCAGCAGTTTATACGGGGGAAATTCCTACGAGCAGTACTTC.

The gene calls are TRBV14 and TRBJ2-1; a possible D gene is TRBD1 (5 bases). The CDR3 has 16 residues. V was cut by 3 bases and J by 5 bases, with 17 bases left in between. CDR1 SGHDN and CDR2 FVKESK come from the germline V gene. The chain's CDR3 is CASSQFLGAPNNEQFF. CDR3 DNA: TGTGCCAGCAGCCAGTTTTTAGGGGCGCCCAACAATGAGCAGTTCTTC.

The chain recombines TRBV27 with TRBJ1-5, with a tentative D call TRBD1 (6 bases). The CDR3 sequence is 14 residues long. Germline CDR1 MNHEY, CDR2 SMNVEV (reference sequence). V lost 5 bases, J lost 6 bases, and 14 bases lay in between. CDR3 amino acids: CASSRRDKGQPQHF. DNA for the CDR3: TGTGCCAGCAGTCGCCGGGACAAGGGTCAGCCCCAGCATTTT.

The V call is TRBV29-1, the J call TRBJ2-2; possible D gene TRBD1, 5 bases. The V and J ends lost 4 bases and 2 bases respectively, with 11 bases between them. CDR3 length: 14 residues. Germline V gene sequence: CDR1 SQVTM, CDR2 ANQGSEA. The DNA for the CDR3 is TGCAGCGTTGTATTCCAGGGAAACACCGGGGAGCTGTTTTTT. This encodes CSVVFQGNTGELFF.

This clone was detected a few times. The CDR3 nucleotides are TGTGCCAGCAGTTTTCTAGCGGGCTCCTACAATGAGCAGTTCTTC. Residues: CASSFLAGSYNEQFF. The chain uses TRBV28 and TRBJ2-1, with 8 bases fitting TRBD2. With V trimmed by 3 bases and J by 0 bases, 1 base remained unmatched. CDR1 and CDR2 from the germline V gene are MDHEN and SYDVKM. This CDR3 region has 15 residues. Full variable domain (outside the CDR3, taken from reference TRBV28 and TRBJ2-1): DVKVTQSSRYLVKRTGEKVFLECVQDMDHENMFWYRQDPGLGLRLIYFSYDVKMKEKGDIPEGYSVSREKKERFSLILESASTNQTSMYLCASSFLAGSYNEQFFGPGTRLTVL.

This clone was recorded a few times. The V and J genes are TRBV28 and TRBJ2-1, with 8 bases matching TRBD2. The CDR3 spans 18 residues. V shed 6 bases and J 0 bases; nucleotides not matched to a gene: 13. In germline, CDR1 is MDHEN, CDR2 SYDVKM. CDR3 sequence reads: CASSSIRTSQSSYNEQFF. In DNA form, the CDR3 reads TGTGCCAGCAGCAGTATTAGGACTAGCCAAAGCTCCTACAATGAGCAGTTCTTC.

This clone was observed a few times. This chain connects TRBV20-1 to TRBJ1-5; perhaps TRBD1 as D (5 bases). There are 11 residues in the CDR3. V was cut by 6 bases and J by 13 bases, with 16 bases left in between. Germline V lookup: CDR1 DFQATT, CDR2 SNEGSKA (reference sequence). Here the CDR3 DNA reads TGCAGTGCCCTAGCGCCTGGGGGGCAGCATTTT. Amino acid sequence: CSALAPGGQHF.

V is TRBV28 and J is TRBJ2-5; 10 nucleotides align to TRBD2. The J call may be incorrect, as the DNA end agrees better with TRBJ2-7. The CDR3 totals 14 residues. CDR1 is MDHEN, CDR2 SYDVKM, per germline. CDR3: CASLEAGGAYEQYF. Written as DNA, the CDR3 is TGTGCCAGCCTTGAAGCGGGAGGGGCCTACGAGCAGTACTTC.

The chain is built from TRBV27 and TRBJ1-1, with D possibly being TRBD1 (5 bases). Between the trimmed V and J ends, which lost 0 bases and 5 bases, there was a span of 7 bases. The germline V gene encodes CDR1 MNHEY and CDR2 SMNVEV (reference sequence). The CDR3 has 13 amino acids. This CDR3 is CASSLSRGTEAFF. The CDR3 region has the DNA TGTGCCAGCAGTTTATCGCGGGGGACTGAAGCTTTCTTT.

In its sample, this clone was seen once. The chain joins TRBV5-8 to TRBJ2-2; TRBD1 aligns across 10 bases. This CDR3 is 15 amino acids long. With 4 bases clipped from V and 7 bases from J, the junction kept 7 bases outside the gene matches. The germline gives CDR1 SGHTS, CDR2 YDEGEE. The CDR3 reads CASSDRDRGIGELFF. The CDR3 DNA sequence: TGTGCCAGCAGCGACCGGGACAGGGGTATCGGGGAGCTGTTTTTT.

V and J are TRBV19 and TRBJ2-7; D unresolved. V lost 3 bases and J lost 2, with 8 bases in between. Germline loops: CDR1 LNHDA, CDR2 SQIVND (reference sequence). The CDR3 is 13 residues long. CDR3 bases: TGTGCCAGTAGTATTTCCCGGGCCTACGAGCAGTACTTC. Translating it yields CASSISRAYEQYF.

This clone was detected a few times. The chain joins TRBV6-1 to TRBJ1-5; 8 positions agree with TRBD1. V lost 2 bases to trimming and J lost 5 bases; unmatched junction nucleotides: 5. The CDR3 consists of 15 residues. Per germline, CDR1 MNHNS and CDR2 SASEGT. The CDR3 sequence is CASSERTGWHQPQHF. CDR3 DNA: TGTGCCAGCAGTGAAAGGACAGGGTGGCATCAGCCCCAGCATTTT.